This TCR beta chain was recovered during a study of blood T cell repertoires in COVID-19. Study information: The United States, Italy and Spain supplied acute and convalescent COVID-19 samples.

Germline CDR1 MNHEY, CDR2 SVGAGI. The length of the CDR3 is 12 residues. Between the trimmed V and J ends, which lost 7 bases and 3 bases, there was a span of 10 bases. Participant-given clinical history determined each cohort assignment. Recovered status in Cohort 3 required two negative PCRs, clearance, or symptom resolution. The protocol was immunoSEQ multiplex PCR, while the TCRdb copy is restricted to in-frame clones and leaves out a portion. This sample has some 400,000 clones, with around 87% found just once. The sequenced sample consisted of PBMCs or T cells enriched from blood (not recorded which). The V call is TRBV6-5, the J call TRBJ2-7; a possible D gene is TRBD2 (5 bases). The clonotype comes from a man aged 30 to 39 who had recovered from COVID-19. This CDR3 is CASIFGGYEQYF. The CDR3 DNA is TGTGCCAGCATATTCGGAGGCTACGAGCAGTACTTC.